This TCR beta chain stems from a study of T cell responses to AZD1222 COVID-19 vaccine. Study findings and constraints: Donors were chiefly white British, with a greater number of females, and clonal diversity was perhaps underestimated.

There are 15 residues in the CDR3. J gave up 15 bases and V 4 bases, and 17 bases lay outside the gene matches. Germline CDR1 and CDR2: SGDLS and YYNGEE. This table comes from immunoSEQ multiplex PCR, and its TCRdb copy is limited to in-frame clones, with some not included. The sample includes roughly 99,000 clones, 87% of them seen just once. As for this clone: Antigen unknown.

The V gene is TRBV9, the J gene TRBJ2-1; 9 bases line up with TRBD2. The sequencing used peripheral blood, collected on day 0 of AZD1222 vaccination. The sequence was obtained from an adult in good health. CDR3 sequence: CASSFSGSASSGMFF. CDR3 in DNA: TGTGCCAGCAGCTTTAGCGGGAGCGCCTCCTCCGGCATGTTCTTC.